This T cell receptor (beta chain) was documented in a study of OX40 agonist ivuxolimab in advanced cancers. Profiled with immunoSEQ multiplex PCR; TCRdb holds only in-frame clones, not every one. The table lists 70,000 or so clones, 85% to 90% of them singletons, with 2% to 2.5% in the top ten. Germline CDR1 GTSNPN, CDR2 SVGIG (reference sequence). This CDR3 has 12 amino acids. V shed 3 bases and J shed 6 bases, with 10 bases lying between them. V and J are TRBV30 and TRBJ2-3; D gene ambiguous. The sequence was collected from an adult with an advanced solid tumor such as melanoma, head and neck, liver or kidney cancer. The material was CD4+ or CD8+ T cells sorted from blood, obtained in a trial of the OX40 agonist ivuxolimab. The CDR3 here is CAWSRDMDTQYF. The CDR3 DNA reads as TGTGCCTGGAGCAGAGACATGGATACGCAGTATTTT.